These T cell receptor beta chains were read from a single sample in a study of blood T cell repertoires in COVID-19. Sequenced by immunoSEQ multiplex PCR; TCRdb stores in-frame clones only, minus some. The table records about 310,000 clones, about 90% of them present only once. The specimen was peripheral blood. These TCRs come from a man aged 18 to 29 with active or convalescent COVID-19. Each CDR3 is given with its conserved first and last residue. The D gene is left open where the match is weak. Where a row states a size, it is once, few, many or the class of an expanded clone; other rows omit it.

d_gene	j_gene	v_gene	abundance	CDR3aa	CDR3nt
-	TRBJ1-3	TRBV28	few	CASTRLEGRSGNTIYF	TGTGCCAGCACCCGATTGGAGGGACGATCTGGAAACACCATATATTTT
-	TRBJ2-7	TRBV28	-	CASSLSEGLLEQYF	TGTGCCAGCAGTTTGTCGGAGGGCCTCTTGGAGCAGTACTTC
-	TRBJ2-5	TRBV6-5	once	CASNEGGPETQYF	TGTGCCAGCAACGAGGGCGGGCCGGAGACCCAGTACTTC
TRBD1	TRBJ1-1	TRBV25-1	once	CASSEPGTGATEAFF	TGTGCCAGCAGTGAACCCGGGACAGGGGCCACTGAAGCTTTCTTT
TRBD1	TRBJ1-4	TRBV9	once	CASSPDRGREKLFF	TGTGCCAGCAGCCCAGACAGGGGGAGGGAAAAACTGTTTTTT
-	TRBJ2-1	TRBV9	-	CASSVGQSFYNEQFF	TGTGCCAGCAGCGTAGGACAATCCTTCTACAATGAGCAGTTCTTC
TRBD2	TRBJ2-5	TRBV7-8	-	CASSPTVGTSGSRGEETQYF	TGTGCCAGCAGCCCCACGGTAGGGACTAGCGGGAGCCGGGGAGAGGAGACCCAGTACTTC
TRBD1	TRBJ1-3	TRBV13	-	CASSPDRDSGNTIYF	TGTGCCAGCAGCCCTGACAGGGATTCTGGAAACACCATATATTTT
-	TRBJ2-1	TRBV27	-	CASSSGASSYNEQFF	TGTGCCAGCAGCTCCGGAGCTTCCTCCTACAATGAGCAGTTCTTC
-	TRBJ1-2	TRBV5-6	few	CASSYRQLGYGYTF	TGTGCCAGCAGCTACAGACAGTTGGGGTATGGCTACACCTTC
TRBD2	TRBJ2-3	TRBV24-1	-	CATSDQNSRGGPDTQYF	TGTGCCACCAGTGATCAAAACTCGCGGGGGGGTCCAGATACGCAGTATTTT
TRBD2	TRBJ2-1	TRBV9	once	CASSLTPGLADDEQFF	TGTGCCAGCAGTCTTACCCCGGGACTAGCGGACGATGAGCAGTTCTTC
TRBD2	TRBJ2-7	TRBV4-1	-	CASSQSPGGGAYEQYF	TGCGCCAGCAGCCAATCTCCGGGGGGGGGAGCCTACGAGCAGTACTTC
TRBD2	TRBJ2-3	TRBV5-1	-	CASSLTRLASTSTQYF	TGCGCCAGCAGCTTGACACGACTAGCCAGCACGAGTACGCAGTATTTT
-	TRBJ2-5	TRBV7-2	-	CASSLVSGGHGTQYF	TGTGCCAGCAGCTTAGTCTCGGGTGGACACGGGACCCAGTACTTC
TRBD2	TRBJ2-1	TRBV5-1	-	CASSLAETSHEQFF	TGCGCCAGCAGCTTGGCCGAGACTAGCCATGAGCAGTTCTTC
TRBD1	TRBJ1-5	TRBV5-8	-	CASSLGQGADYQPQHF	TGTGCCAGCAGCTTGGGACAGGGGGCGGATTATCAGCCCCAGCATTTT
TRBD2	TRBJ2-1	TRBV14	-	CASSQVETSGLNEQFF	TGTGCCAGCAGCCAAGTGGAGACTAGCGGGCTCAATGAGCAGTTCTTC
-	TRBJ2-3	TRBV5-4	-	CASSQQDTQYF	TGTGCCAGCAGCCAACAAGATACGCAGTATTTT
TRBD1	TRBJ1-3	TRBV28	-	CASSTRTGLSGNTIYF	TGTGCCAGCAGTACGCGGACAGGGCTCTCTGGAAACACCATATATTTT
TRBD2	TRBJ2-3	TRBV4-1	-	CASSLGEASGTDTQYF	TGCGCCAGCAGCCTCGGGGAGGCTAGCGGGACAGATACGCAGTATTTT
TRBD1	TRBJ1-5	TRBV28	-	CASSLYDRGNQPQHF	TGTGCCAGCAGTTTATATGACAGGGGCAATCAGCCCCAGCATTTT
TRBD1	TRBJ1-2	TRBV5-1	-	CASSTGTGGLKGYTF	TGCGCCAGCAGCACAGGGACAGGGGGCCTGAAGGGCTACACCTTC
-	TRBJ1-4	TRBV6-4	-	CASSDWSIGEKLFF	TGTGCCAGCAGTGACTGGAGTATAGGTGAAAAACTGTTTTTT
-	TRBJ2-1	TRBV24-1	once	CATSDSTYRAEQFF	TGTGCCACCAGTGATTCGACTTACAGGGCCGAGCAGTTCTTC
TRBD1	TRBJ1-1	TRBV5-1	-	CASSLQGAWTEAFF	TGCGCCAGCAGCTTACAGGGGGCCTGGACTGAAGCTTTCTTT
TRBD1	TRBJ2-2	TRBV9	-	CASSSRTGLNTGELFF	TGTGCCAGCAGCTCTAGGACAGGATTAAACACCGGGGAGCTGTTTTTT
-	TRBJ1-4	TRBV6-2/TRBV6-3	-	CASSSDNGGKLFF	TGTGCCAGCAGTTCCGACAACGGAGGAAAACTGTTTTTT
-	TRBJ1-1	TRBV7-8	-	CASSLIGVGHEAFF	TGTGCCAGCAGCTTAATTGGCGTTGGGCATGAAGCTTTCTTT
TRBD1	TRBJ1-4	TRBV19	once	CASSTWTGANEKLFF	TGTGCCAGTAGTACCTGGACAGGGGCTAATGAAAAACTGTTTTTT
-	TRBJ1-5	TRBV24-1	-	CATSRFGNQPQHF	TGTGCCACCAGTCGTTTTGGCAATCAGCCCCAGCATTTT
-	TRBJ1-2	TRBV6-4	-	CASSDTGSGGYTF	TGTGCCAGCAGTGACACGGGATCGGGCGGCTACACCTTC
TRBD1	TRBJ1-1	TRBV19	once	CASSMRYRGNTEAFF	TGTGCCAGTAGTATGCGTTACAGGGGCAACACTGAAGCTTTCTTT
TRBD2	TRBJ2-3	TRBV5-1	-	CASSLTSGRTDTQYF	TGCGCCAGCAGCTTGACTAGCGGGAGGACAGATACGCAGTATTTT
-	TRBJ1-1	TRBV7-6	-	CASSLALGGGNTEAFF	TGTGCCAGCAGCTTAGCCCTAGGGGGGGGAAACACTGAAGCTTTCTTT
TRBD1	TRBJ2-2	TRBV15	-	CATSTGQGRSPGELFF	TGTGCCACCAGCACTGGACAGGGGAGGTCGCCCGGGGAGCTGTTTTTT
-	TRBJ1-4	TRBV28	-	CASSLQAINEKLFF	TGTGCCAGCAGTTTACAGGCGATAAATGAAAAACTGTTTTTT
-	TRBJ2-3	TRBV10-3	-	CATNPRPTDTQYF	TGTGCCACCAACCCGCGGCCCACAGATACGCAGTATTTT
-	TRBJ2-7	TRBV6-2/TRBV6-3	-	CASSNRVDEQYF	TGTGCCAGCAGTAACAGGGTTGACGAGCAGTACTTC